This passage covers 30 T cell receptor beta chains from one sample sequenced in a study of prognosis after radiotherapy for stage I lung cancer. From genomic DNA, two-round multiplex PCR was used to amplify TCR beta CDR3. First-round PCR, the initial amplification, used primers specific to each TRBV and TRBJ gene. TCRdb reprocessed the multiplex PCR reads with MiXCR, giving one entry per CDR3 protein. Seen here are roughly 30,000 distinct CDR3 sequences, 25% to 40% observed once, and the top ten hold around 29%. Sequenced here: PBMCs, sampled before or after stereotactic body radiation therapy (not recorded which). The receptors derive from a donor aged 50 or older with non-small cell lung cancer.

This clonotype was seen ten or more times. The chain employs TRBV6-1 and TRBJ2-7; D might be TRBD1 (6 bases). Per the germline V gene, CDR1 is MNHNS and CDR2 is SASEGT. The CDR3 sequence is 14 residues long. Trimming pared 6 bases from V and 9 bases from J, leaving 21 bases between. The CDR3 region is CASRRDTQLERQYF. DNA of the CDR3: TGTGCCAGCAGACGGGACACTCAATTGGAGCGGCAGTACTTC.

V usage is TRBV12-3 or TRBV12-4 and J usage is TRBJ2-3; no definite D call. Between the trimmed V and J ends, which lost 8 bases and 1 base, there was a span of 13 bases. The CDR3 totals 14 residues. The CDR3 coding sequence is TGTGCCAGCCGGCCCTCTGGCGGCACAGATACGCAGTATTTT. Its translation: CASRPSGGTDTQYF.

In nucleotides, the CDR3 is TGTGCCAGCAGCGATACAGGGTTCGGCTACGAGCAGTACTTC. This codes for CASSDTGFGYEQYF. The rearrangement uses TRBV14 and TRBJ2-7; TRBD1 might be the D (6 bases). CDR1 SGHDN and CDR2 FVKESK come from the germline V gene. This CDR3 contains 14 residues. The V end was cut by 5 bases, the J end by 3 bases, with 14 bases between.

Worth noting for this clonotype: At one end the junction does not follow the germline gene, possibly because of a read error. The gene calls are TRBV6-5 and TRBJ1-6; no clear D gene. The CDR3 is made up of 15 amino acids. In germline, CDR1 is MNHEY, CDR2 SVGAGI. CDR3 DNA: TGTGCCAGCAGCTACACCGGCTCCTCTAATTCACCCCTCCACTTT. Translation: CASSYTGSSNSPLHF.

This clonotype is medium-sized in the sample. The chain links TRBV5-1 to TRBJ2-7; D remains unclear. CDR3 size: 11 residues. Germline V lookup: CDR1 SGHRS, CDR2 YFSETQ. V was pared by 3 bases and J by 7 bases, with 8 bases between. The CDR3 region is CASSSAREQYF. DNA of the CDR3: TGCGCCAGCAGCTCTGCAAGGGAGCAGTACTTC.

Worth noting for this clonotype: A much larger clonotype is one base distant, so this may be a read error. No conserved phenylalanine or tryptophan is present at the end of the CDR3, so a read error is the likely explanation. V usage is TRBV6-2 or TRBV6-3 and J usage is TRBJ2-5, with TRBD2 identical over 7 bases. Per the germline V gene, CDR1 is MNHEY and CDR2 is SVGEGT. The CDR3 consists of 16 residues. J gave up 0 bases and V 5 bases, and 9 bases lay outside the gene matches. The CDR3 protein is CASSPGLAVYQETQYS. The CDR3 DNA follows: TGTGCCAGCAGTCCCGGGCTAGCGGTGTACCAAGAGACCCAGTACTCC.

Ten or more counts support this clonotype. This sequence joins TRBV2 and TRBJ1-4; TRBD1 agrees at 9 bases. CDR1 and CDR2 from the germline V gene are SNHLY and FYNNEI. V shed 6 bases, J shed 0 bases, and the junction held 8 bases outside the gene matches. The CDR3 has 17 residues. Here the CDR3 DNA reads TGTGCCAGCAGCGACGGGACAGGGAGTGCAACTAATGAAAAACTGTTTTTT. Its protein is CASSDGTGSATNEKLFF. The variable domain in full, with the rest retrieved from reference TRBV2 and TRBJ1-4, is EPEVTQTPSHQVTQMGQEVILRCVPISNHLYFYWYRQILGQKVEFLVSFYNNEISEKSEIFDDQFSVERPDGSNFTLKIRSTKLEDSAMYFCASSDGTGSATNEKLFFGSGTQLSVL.

The chain is built from TRBV7-2 and TRBJ1-5; no firm D call. The CDR3 covers 13 residues. Trimming pared 1 base from V and 9 bases from J, leaving 10 bases between. Germline V gene lookup returns CDR1 SGHTA and CDR2 FQGNSA. CDR3: CASSLEACRPQHF. Written as DNA, the CDR3 is TGTGCCAGCAGCTTAGAGGCCTGCCGGCCCCAGCATTTT.

The chain is built from TRBV20-1 and TRBJ2-1, with 13 bases lining up with TRBD2. Germline CDR1 reads DFQATT; CDR2 reads SNEGSKA (reference sequence). The CDR3 length is 15 residues. Germline trimming cut 6 bases from V and 6 bases from J; bases unmatched to any gene: 8. The CDR3 loop is CSARTGLAGVNEQFF. The CDR3 DNA reads as TGCAGTGCCCGCACCGGACTAGCGGGAGTCAATGAGCAGTTCTTC.

This clonotype occurred many times. V and J are TRBV3-1 and TRBJ2-7; D gene unclear. This CDR3 is 13 amino acids long. Germline-derived CDR1 and CDR2 are LGHDT and YNNKEL (reference sequence). V was clipped by 2 bases and J by 6 bases, with 11 bases between them. The CDR3, as DNA: TGTGCCAGCAGCCAAAAGATAGTTGGCGAGCAGTACTTC. Amino acid sequence: CASSQKIVGEQYF.

There are many counts of this clonotype. The chain employs TRBV2 and TRBJ1-2; a possible D gene is TRBD1 (6 bases). The V end was cut by 6 bases, the J end by 6 bases, with 14 bases between. The CDR3 is 13 amino acids. Germline V gene data show CDR1 as SNHLY and CDR2 as FYNNEI. The CDR3 protein is CASRGGASDGYTF. CDR3 DNA: TGTGCCAGCAGGGGGGGGGCCTCGGATGGCTACACCTTC.

This clonotype was counted at least ten times. This chain joins TRBV5-1 and TRBJ1-5; D is unclear. Germline assignment: CDR1 SGHRS and CDR2 YFSETQ. This CDR3 region has 15 residues. V was clipped by 4 bases and J by 1 base, with 12 bases between them. The CDR3 DNA sequence: TGCGCCAGCAGCGAAGGCGACATAAGCAATCAGCCCCAGCATTTT. This translates into CASSEGDISNQPQHF.

Many counts were recorded for this clonotype. This sequence joins TRBV18 and TRBJ1-1; D may be TRBD1 (6 bases). V was cut by 5 bases and J by 9 bases, with 19 bases left in between. Germline lookup yields CDR1 KGHSH and CDR2 LQKENI. This CDR3 region has 14 residues. The DNA for the CDR3 is TGTGCCAGCTCAATACGGACAGAAGCGAGCCAAGCTTTCTTT. This encodes CASSIRTEASQAFF.

This clonotype was picked up many times. The CDR3 region has the DNA TGTGCCAGTAGTCCCCGTGAGTCTAGACACTACGAGCAGTACTTC. Its protein product is CASSPRESRHYEQYF. The V and J genes are TRBV19 and TRBJ2-7; D not certain. CDR1 is LNHDA, CDR2 SQIVND, per germline (reference sequence). V shed 5 bases and J shed 3 bases, with 17 bases lying between them. This CDR3 region has 15 residues.

J is TRBJ2-2 and V is TRBV6-2 or TRBV6-3; D might be TRBD1 (8 bases). This CDR3 spans 17 amino acids. Trimming pared 7 bases from V and 6 bases from J, leaving 24 bases between. From germline, CDR1 is MNHEY and CDR2 SVGEGT. As DNA, the CDR3 is TGTGCCAGCATTTCGGTCAGGACAGGGAGGGTGGCCGGGGAGCTGTTTTTT. It specifies CASISVRTGRVAGELFF.

This clonotype was observed many times. This sequence joins TRBV11-2 and TRBJ2-7; D might be TRBD1 (5 bases). This CDR3 has 14 residues. Germline-derived CDR1 and CDR2 are SGHAT and FQNNGV. Trimming left V 1 base short and J 3 bases short, with 10 bases between. DNA of the CDR3: TGTGCCAGCAGCTTAGGCTTGACAGACTACGAGCAGTACTTC. It encodes CASSLGLTDYEQYF.

V gene TRBV4-1 combines with J gene TRBJ1-2; no firm D call. The CDR3 has 16 amino acids. V gave up 10 bases and J gave up 4 bases, with 25 bases separating them. Germline values: CDR1 MGHRA, CDR2 YSYEKL. The CDR3 DNA is TGCGCCATTAGCCAAGAAGCCACAATGGCGGGCTATGGCTACACCTTC. This sequence encodes CAISQEATMAGYGYTF.

The sample holds many counts of this clonotype. The gene calls are TRBV7-8 and TRBJ1-6, with D possibly matching TRBD1 (6 bases). This CDR3 has 14 amino acids. Germline CDR1 and CDR2: SGHVS and FQNEAQ. V lost 2 bases and J 7 bases, leaving 9 bases between the germline ends. The CDR3 protein is CASSLSQGNSPLHF. The CDR3 nucleotides read TGTGCCAGCAGCTTATCACAGGGAAATTCACCCCTCCACTTT.

This clonotype was recorded at least ten times. The chain links TRBV5-6 to TRBJ2-2, with 8 bases lining up with TRBD2. This CDR3 spans 15 amino acids. V shed 3 bases, J shed 4 bases, and the junction held 5 bases outside the gene matches. CDR1 and CDR2 (germline): SGHDT, YYEEEE. The CDR3 sequence is CASSSSGGFTGELFF. As DNA, the CDR3 is TGTGCCAGCAGCTCCTCGGGGGGGTTCACCGGGGAGCTGTTTTTT.

This clonotype was recorded many times. This rearrangement joins TRBV13 to TRBJ1-2; 8 nucleotides agree with TRBD1. V shed 5 bases, J shed 7 bases, and the junction held 6 bases outside the gene matches. The CDR3 has 13 residues. Germline CDR1 and CDR2: PRHDT and FYEKMQ (reference sequence). CDR3 residues: CASSLGTGVGYTF. CDR3 nucleotide sequence: TGTGCCAGCAGCCTCGGGACAGGAGTTGGCTACACCTTC.

The rearrangement links TRBV4-1 to TRBJ1-1; weak D call: TRBD1 (6 bases). CDR3 size: 16 residues. V lost 2 bases, J lost 2 bases, and 15 bases lay in between. In germline, CDR1 is MGHRA, CDR2 YSYEKL. In DNA, the CDR3 is TGCGCCAGCAGCCAACACGTGGGGACACTAAACACTGAAGCTTTCTTT. Its protein product is CASSQHVGTLNTEAFF.

The chain combines TRBV7-3 with TRBJ2-1; 9 bases align to TRBD1. Germline trimming cut 5 bases from V and 5 bases from J; bases unmatched to any gene: 4. CDR3 length equals 14 residues. Germline CDR1 and CDR2: SGHTA and FQGTGA. CDR3 amino acids: CASSPGDRDNEQFF. CDR3 sequence (DNA): TGTGCCAGCAGCCCCGGGGACAGGGACAATGAGCAGTTCTTC.

J is TRBJ1-6 and V is TRBV20-1; D remains unclear. Germline-derived CDR1 and CDR2 are DFQATT and SNEGSKA (reference sequence). V lost 3 bases and J lost 7, with 13 bases in between. This CDR3 spans 14 amino acids. The CDR3 nucleotides are TGCAGTGCTAGCCTCATGGGAGACAATTCACCCCTCCACTTT. It is translated as CSASLMGDNSPLHF.

Note on this clonotype: Only one base separates this from a far larger clonotype, so it likely reflects a read error. This chain's CDR3 is CANSRDRDTQYF. The DNA for the CDR3 is TGTGCCAACAGCAGAGACAGGGATACGCAGTATTTT. The rearrangement joins TRBV7-2 to TRBJ2-3, with D possibly matching TRBD1 (6 bases). In germline, CDR1 is SGHTA, CDR2 FQGNSA. The CDR3 totals 12 residues.

Only a few counts were recorded for this clonotype. The chain joins TRBV6-1 to TRBJ2-2; D possibly corresponds to TRBD2 (5 bases). V lost 6 bases, J lost 0 bases, and 14 bases lay in between. The germline gives CDR1 MNHNS, CDR2 SASEGT. This CDR3 has 16 residues. The CDR3 nucleotides are TGTGCCAGCAGGCCCCCTCGGACTGCGAACACCGGGGAGCTGTTTTTT. Translation: CASRPPRTANTGELFF.

This clonotype was recorded at least ten times. This chain links TRBV20-1 with TRBJ2-5, with 9 bases identical to TRBD2. Trimming removed 3 bases from V and 5 bases from J; junction bases left unmatched: 13. This CDR3 has 16 residues. CDR1 is DFQATT, CDR2 SNEGSKA, per germline (reference sequence). This chain's CDR3 is CSASRRASGAGETQYF. The CDR3 nucleotides are TGCAGTGCTAGTCGTCGGGCTAGCGGGGCAGGGGAGACCCAGTACTTC.

V usage is TRBV24-1 and J usage is TRBJ2-7; D unclear. With 3 bases removed from V and 0 bases from J, the gap between germline ends came to 8 bases. The CDR3 consists of 14 residues. Germline assignment: CDR1 KGHDR and CDR2 SFDVKD. The CDR3 DNA reads TGTGCCACCAGTGATCCGAACACCTCCTACGAGCAGTACTTC. Protein product: CATSDPNTSYEQYF.

By share of the sample, this clonotype is medium-sized. The J gene is TRBJ2-7, the V gene TRBV6-5; D is undetermined. V dropped 2 bases and J dropped 2 bases, with 10 bases sitting between them. Germline V gene lookup returns CDR1 MNHEY and CDR2 SVGAGI. The CDR3 contains 14 residues. The chain's CDR3 is CASSYSVTPYEQYF. The CDR3 nucleotides read TGTGCCAGCAGTTACAGTGTAACCCCCTACGAGCAGTACTTC.

This clonotype was observed many times. The V call is TRBV29-1, the J call TRBJ2-3, with 7 bases that match TRBD2. The germline gives CDR1 SQVTM, CDR2 ANQGSEA. J was trimmed by 1 base and V by 6 bases; bases with no gene match: 19. This CDR3 has 18 amino acids. The CDR3 DNA is TGCAGCGTATATATGATGGGGGGTAGCGGGTTTGGCACAGATACGCAGTATTTT. Translating it yields CSVYMMGGSGFGTDTQYF.

In this sample, this clonotype turned up many times. V and J are TRBV3-1 and TRBJ2-1; the D is unclear. The V gene's germline CDR1 is LGHDT and CDR2 YNNKEL (reference sequence). The CDR3 extends over 12 amino acids. V lost 4 bases to trimming and J lost 8 bases, with 9 bases between them. The CDR3, as DNA: TGTGCCAGCAGCCCCCATGCGGATGAGCAGTTCTTC. This translates into CASSPHADEQFF.